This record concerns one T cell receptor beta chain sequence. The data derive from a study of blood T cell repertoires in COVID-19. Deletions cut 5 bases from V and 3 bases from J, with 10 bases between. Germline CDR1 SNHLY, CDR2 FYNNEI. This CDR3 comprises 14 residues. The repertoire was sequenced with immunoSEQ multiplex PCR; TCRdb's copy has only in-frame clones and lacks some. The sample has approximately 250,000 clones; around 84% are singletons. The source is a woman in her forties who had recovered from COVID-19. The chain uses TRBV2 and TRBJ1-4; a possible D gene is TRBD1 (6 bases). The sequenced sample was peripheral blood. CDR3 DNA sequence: TGTGCCAGCAGTTTACAGGGAGCTAATGAAAAACTGTTTTTT. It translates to CASSLQGANEKLFF.